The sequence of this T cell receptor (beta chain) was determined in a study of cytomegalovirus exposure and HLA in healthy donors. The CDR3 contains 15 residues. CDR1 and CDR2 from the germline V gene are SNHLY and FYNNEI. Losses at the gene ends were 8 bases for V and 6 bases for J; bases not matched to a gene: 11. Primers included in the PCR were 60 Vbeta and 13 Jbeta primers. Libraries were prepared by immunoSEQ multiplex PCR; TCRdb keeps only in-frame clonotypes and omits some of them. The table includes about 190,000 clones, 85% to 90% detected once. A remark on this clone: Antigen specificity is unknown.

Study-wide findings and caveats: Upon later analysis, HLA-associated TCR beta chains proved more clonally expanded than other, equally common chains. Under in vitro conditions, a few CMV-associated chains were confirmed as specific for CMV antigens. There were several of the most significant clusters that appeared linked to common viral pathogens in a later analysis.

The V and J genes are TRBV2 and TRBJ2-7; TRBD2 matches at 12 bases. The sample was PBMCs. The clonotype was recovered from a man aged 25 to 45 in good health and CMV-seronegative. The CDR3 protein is CASLDPGLAGVEQYF. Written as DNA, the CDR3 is TGTGCCAGCCTGGACCCGGGACTAGCGGGTGTCGAGCAGTACTTC.